What follows are 9 T cell receptor beta chains derived from one specimen sequenced in a study of blood T cell repertoires in COVID-19. TCRdb's table, derived via immunoSEQ multiplex PCR, lists solely in-frame clones and lacks some. The sample records 150,000 to 200,000 clones, almost 80% being singletons. The sequenced sample was peripheral blood. All receptors come from a man in his sixties with active or convalescent COVID-19.

DNA of the CDR3: TGTGCCAGCAAGGGAGCGGGAGGGCCGCAGGAGCAGTACTTC. Its protein is CASKGAGGPQEQYF. This chain uses TRBV28 with TRBJ2-7; 10 bases map to TRBD2. Trimming at V came to 7 bases and at J to 7 bases, leaving 10 bases not matched to a gene. This CDR3 is built from 14 residues. CDR1 and CDR2 from the germline V gene are MDHEN and SYDVKM.

The genes are TRBV19 and TRBJ2-1; the D is unclear. Germline lookup yields CDR1 LNHDA and CDR2 SQIVND (reference sequence). The CDR3 extends over 11 amino acids. The V end was cut by 7 bases, the J end by 7 bases, with 8 bases between. The CDR3 loop is CASTSRNEQFF. In DNA form, the CDR3 reads TGTGCCAGTACGTCTCGTAATGAGCAGTTCTTC.

This clone has only a few counts. The chain is built from TRBV5-4 and TRBJ2-3; TRBD2 agrees at 8 bases. Germline lookup yields CDR1 SGHNT and CDR2 YYREEE (reference sequence). Unmatched junction bases numbered 3, after V lost 1 base and J lost 2 bases. The CDR3 contains 15 residues. In nucleotides, the CDR3 is TGTGCCAGCAGCTTGCCTAGCGGGTTCACAGATACGCAGTATTTT. Protein sequence: CASSLPSGFTDTQYF.

The chain combines TRBV27 with TRBJ1-2, with TRBD1 matching 7 bases. This CDR3 region has 13 residues. The germline V gene has CDR1 MNHEY and CDR2 SMNVEV (reference sequence). The ends lost 3 bases at V and 7 bases at J; junction bases unmatched: 5. The CDR3 DNA sequence: TGTGCCAGCAGTTTGGAGGGGGCGACTGGCTACACCTTC. Translation gives CASSLEGATGYTF.

The chain carries TRBV4-3 and TRBJ2-7; perhaps TRBD1 as D (6 bases). Between the trimmed V and J ends, which lost 3 bases and 3 bases, there was a span of 15 bases. The V gene's germline CDR1 is LGHNA and CDR2 YSLEER. The CDR3 spans 15 residues. CDR3 nucleotide sequence: TGCGCCAGCAGCCAGGGTTGGCAGGGGAGCTACGAGCAGTACTTC. This encodes CASSQGWQGSYEQYF.

The gene calls are TRBV10-3 and TRBJ2-2; 9 positions match TRBD2. This CDR3 contains 16 residues. After removal of 3 bases from V and 5 bases from J, the junction contained 7 bases not matched to a gene. Per the germline V gene, CDR1 is ENHRY and CDR2 is SYGVKD. As DNA, the CDR3 is TGTGCCATCAGTGAAAGACTAGCGGTGAATACCGGGGAGCTGTTTTTT. Its translation is CAISERLAVNTGELFF.

The rearrangement links TRBV12-5 to TRBJ2-1; D is possibly TRBD2 (5 bases). Germline V gene lookup returns CDR1 LGHNT and CDR2 FRNRAP. The V and J ends lost 4 bases and 0 bases respectively, with 16 bases between them. The CDR3 extends over 17 amino acids. The CDR3 nucleotides are TGTGCTAGTGGTTACTCGGGTGGGAGCCGCTCCTACAATGAGCAGTTCTTC. It specifies CASGYSGGSRSYNEQFF.

The chain recombines TRBV6-2 or TRBV6-3 with TRBJ1-5; D ambiguous. CDR1 MNHEY and CDR2 SVGEGT come from the germline V gene. This CDR3 comprises 14 residues. V lost 2 bases and J lost 6, with 11 bases in between. The CDR3 bases are TGTGCCAGCAGTTACAACGAAGGGAGTCAGCCCCAGCATTTT. Amino acid sequence: CASSYNEGSQPQHF.

This chain uses TRBV27 with TRBJ1-1, with 7 bases lining up with TRBD1. V shed 0 bases, J shed 2 bases, and the junction held 6 bases outside the gene matches. This CDR3 contains 16 residues. Germline CDR1 MNHEY, CDR2 SMNVEV (reference sequence). In DNA, the CDR3 is TGTGCCAGCAGTTTATCCCCTGGGACAGTCAACACTGAAGCTTTCTTT. This translates into CASSLSPGTVNTEAFF.